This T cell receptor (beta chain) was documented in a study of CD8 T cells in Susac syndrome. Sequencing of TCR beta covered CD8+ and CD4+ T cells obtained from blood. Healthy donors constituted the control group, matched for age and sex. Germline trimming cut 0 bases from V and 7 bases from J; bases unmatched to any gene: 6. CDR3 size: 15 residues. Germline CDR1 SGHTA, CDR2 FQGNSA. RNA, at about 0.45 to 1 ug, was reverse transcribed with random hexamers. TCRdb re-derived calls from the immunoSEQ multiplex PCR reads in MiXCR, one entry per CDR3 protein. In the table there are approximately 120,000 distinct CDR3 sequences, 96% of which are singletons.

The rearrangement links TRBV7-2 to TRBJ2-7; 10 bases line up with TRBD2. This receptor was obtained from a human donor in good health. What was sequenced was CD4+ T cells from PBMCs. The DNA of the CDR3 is TGTGCCAGCAGCTTAGCCAGCGGGAGGGCCGGAGAGCAGTACTTC. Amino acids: CASSLASGRAGEQYF. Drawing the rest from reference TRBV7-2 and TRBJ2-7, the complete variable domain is GAGVSQSPSNKVTEKGKDVELRCDPISGHTALYWYRQSLGQGLEFLIYFQGNSAPDKSGLPSDRFSAERTGGSVSTLTIQRTQQEDSAVYLCASSLASGRAGEQYFGPGTRLTVT.